This T cell receptor beta chain emerged from a study of metastatic and nonmetastatic thyroid tumors. Study as a whole: It was across blood and tumor or nodule tissue from malignant and benign thyroid patients that repertoires were compared. Study findings and constraints: It was reported that TCR beta diversity was significantly higher in malignant thyroid tumors than benign nodules, in blood and tumor.

The entire patient cohort was treatment-naive prior to thyroid surgery. In the study's own analysis: For papillary thyroid cancer, a distant-metastasis classifier was constructed from CDR3 differences observed across clinicopathological groups. TCRdb called clones again from the PCR reads with MiXCR. Clone size and V and J calls follow TCRdb, not the original study. The sample records around 50,000 clones, over 20% being singletons. Worth noting for this clone: Antigen: not known. A junction boundary mismatches the germline segment, possibly from a read error.

The clonotype was recovered from a male donor with papillary thyroid cancer or a benign thyroid nodule (not recorded which). Some clones in this sample may be carry-over from other donors' samples. Source material: blood.

Here the CDR3 DNA reads TGCAGTGCTAGAGATCGAGTATCCGTAGGGTACGATCAGTACTTC. This gives the protein CSARDRVSVGYDQYF. V gene TRBV20-1 combines with J gene TRBJ2-7; unclear D gene. The CDR3 totals 15 residues. Germline loops: CDR1 DFQATT, CDR2 SNEGSKA (reference sequence).